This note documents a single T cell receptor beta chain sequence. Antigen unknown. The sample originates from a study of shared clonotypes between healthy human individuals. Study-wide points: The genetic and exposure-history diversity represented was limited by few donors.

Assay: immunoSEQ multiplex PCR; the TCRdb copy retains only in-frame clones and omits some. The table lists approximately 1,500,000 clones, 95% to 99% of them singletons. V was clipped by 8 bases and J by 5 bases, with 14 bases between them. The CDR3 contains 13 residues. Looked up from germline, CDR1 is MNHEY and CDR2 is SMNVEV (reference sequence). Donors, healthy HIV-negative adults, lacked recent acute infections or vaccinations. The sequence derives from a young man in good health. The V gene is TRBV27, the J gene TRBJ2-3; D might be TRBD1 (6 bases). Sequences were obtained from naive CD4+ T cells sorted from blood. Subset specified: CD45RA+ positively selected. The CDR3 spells CASYETGRDTQYF. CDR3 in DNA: TGTGCCAGCTACGAAACAGGGAGAGATACGCAGTATTTT.